The 16 T cell receptor beta chains listed next were all sequenced from one sample in a study of T cells after yellow fever vaccination. MiXCR, applied by TCRdb to the 5' RACE reads, yields one record per CDR3 protein. The sample includes roughly 4,800 distinct CDR3 sequences, over 6% of them seen just once. The material sequenced was PBMCs, either bulk or a sorted T-cell subset (CD4+, CD8+, memory, or dextramer-sorted; not recorded which), taken 15 days after the yellow fever booster vaccination. Receptors originate from a man aged 25 to 45 who received the YFV17D yellow fever vaccine.

In this sample, this clonotype is medium-sized. The genes are TRBV18 and TRBJ1-4; D is ambiguous. V lost 2 bases, J lost 8 bases, and 9 bases lay in between. There are 13 residues in the CDR3. Germline CDR1 is KGHSH and CDR2 is LQKENI. As DNA, the CDR3 is TGTGCCAGCTCACCAACTCAAGGAGAAAAACTGTTTTTT. Amino acids: CASSPTQGEKLFF.

The chain combines TRBV3-2 with TRBJ1-5. TRBV3-2 corresponds to a pseudogene. The CDR3 runs 13 residues. The CDR3 sequence is CATSTQVTQPQHF. The DNA of the CDR3 is TGTGCCACCAGCACGCAGGTCACTCAGCCACAGCATTTT.

This clonotype is deemed medium-sized. V is TRBV5-1 and J is TRBJ2-7, with D possibly matching TRBD2 (6 bases). Trimming removed 2 bases at V and 0 bases at J, with 9 bases between. The CDR3 sequence is 14 residues long. Germline CDR1 SGHRS, CDR2 YFSETQ. CDR3 in amino acids: CASSFGGASYEQYF. The CDR3 DNA reads TGCGCCAGCAGCTTTGGCGGGGCCTCCTACGAGCAGTACTTC.

Within the sample, this clonotype is medium-sized. The chain carries TRBV29-1 and TRBJ2-5, with D perhaps matching TRBD1 or TRBD2 (5 bases each). Germline V gene sequence: CDR1 SQVTM, CDR2 ANQGSEA. CDR3 length: 13 residues. Trimming left V 7 bases short and J 2 bases short, with 14 bases between. Here the CDR3 DNA reads TGCAGCGCCGGGGCCAGCTCTCAAGAGACCCAGTACTTC. Protein: CSAGASSQETQYF.

The chain is built from TRBV20-1 and TRBJ2-1, with 7 bases identical to TRBD2. This CDR3 is built from 16 residues. The germline gives CDR1 DFQATT, CDR2 SNEGSKA (reference sequence). The CDR3 sequence is CCSPRAGTKDYNEQFF. CDR3 bases: TGCTGTTCTCCCCGGGCTGGGACTAAGGACTACAATGAGCAGTTCTTC.

This clonotype qualifies as medium-sized. The V call is TRBV5-4, the J call TRBJ2-7; D is undetermined. CDR1 is SGHNT, CDR2 YYREEE, per germline (reference sequence). V lost 0 bases and J 6 bases, leaving 7 bases between the germline ends. CDR3 size: 12 residues. CDR3 amino acids: CASSLGVSEQYF. CDR3 nucleotides: TGTGCCAGCAGCTTGGGAGTTTCCGAGCAGTACTTC. Based on the CDR3 plus reference TRBV5-4 and TRBJ2-7, the full variable domain is ETGVTQSPTHLIKTRGQQVTLRCSSQSGHNTVSWYQQALGQGPQFIFQYYREEENGRGNFPPRFSGLQFPNYSSELNVNALELDDSALYLCASSLGVSEQYFGPGTRLTVT.

In this sample, this clonotype turned up once. The V call is TRBV7-9, the J call TRBJ2-1; no clear D. The CDR3 totals 14 residues. V was trimmed by 5 bases and J by 5 bases, leaving 13 bases between them. Looked up from germline, CDR1 is SEHNR and CDR2 is FQNEAQ (reference sequence). The CDR3 DNA reads as TGTGCCAGCAGCCCAGAAGACGGTAACAATGAGCAGTTCTTC. It codes for CASSPEDGNNEQFF.

This clonotype is categorized as medium-sized. The rearrangement joins TRBV5-1 to TRBJ2-5, with D maybe TRBD1 (6 bases). This CDR3 has 13 amino acids. Between the trimmed V and J ends, which lost 4 bases and 2 bases, there was a span of 9 bases. In germline, CDR1 is SGHRS, CDR2 YFSETQ. CDR3 sequence reads: CASSATGQETQYF. CDR3 DNA: TGCGCCAGCAGCGCAACAGGGCAAGAGACCCAGTACTTC.

The chain carries TRBV3-1 and TRBJ1-5; D uncertain. This CDR3 contains 13 residues. The germline gives CDR1 LGHDT, CDR2 YNNKEL (reference sequence). V lost 7 bases and J 13 bases, leaving 20 bases between the germline ends. CDR3 nucleotides: TGTGCCAGCACCACGCAGGTCCCTTGGCCACAGCATTTT. Translating gives CASTTQVPWPQHF.

By sample fraction, this clonotype is medium-sized. The chain joins TRBV19 to TRBJ2-7, with D possibly TRBD1 on 6 matching bases. Germline V gives CDR1 LNHDA, CDR2 SQIVND (reference sequence). This CDR3 has 13 amino acids. V shed 3 bases and J shed 3 bases, with 9 bases lying between them. The CDR3 DNA follows: TGTGCCAGTAGTATTCAGGGGTACTACGAGCAGTACTTC. Its protein is CASSIQGYYEQYF.

By frequency in the sample, this clonotype is medium-sized. The rearrangement links TRBV20-1 to TRBJ2-5; 9 bases are a match to TRBD1. The CDR3 has 16 amino acids. CDR1 and CDR2 (germline): DFQATT, SNEGSKA (reference sequence). V dropped 3 bases and J dropped 4; count of bases not matched to a gene: 12. DNA for the CDR3: TGCAGTGCTAGGACTCCGGGACAGGGTTTTGGAGAGACCCAGTACTTC. Residues: CSARTPGQGFGETQYF.

In this sample, this clonotype turned up many times. The chain is built from TRBV7-2 and TRBJ1-5; tentative D call: TRBD1 (6 bases). This CDR3 is 15 amino acids long. The germline V and J ends were trimmed by 1 base and 6 bases, with 13 bases remaining between them. Germline loops: CDR1 SGHTA, CDR2 FQGNSA. The CDR3 sequence is CASSLDRVWSQPQHF. DNA for the CDR3: TGTGCCAGCAGCTTAGACAGGGTTTGGAGTCAGCCCCAGCATTTT.

This clonotype counts as medium-sized (0.01 to 0.1%). The gene calls are TRBV19 and TRBJ2-6; D not certain. The CDR3 is 13 amino acids. Trimming pared 2 bases from V and 2 bases from J, leaving 1 base between. From germline, CDR1 is LNHDA and CDR2 SQIVND (reference sequence). The CDR3 loop is CASSITGANVLTF. The CDR3 bases are TGTGCCAGTAGTATAACTGGGGCCAACGTCCTGACTTTC.

By share of the sample, this clonotype is medium-sized (0.01 to 0.1%). The J gene is TRBJ2-1, the V gene TRBV19, with D possibly TRBD2 on 6 matching bases. Trimming took 3 bases from V and 12 from J, leaving 18 bases between them. The CDR3 is 14 residues long. Germline V gene data show CDR1 as LNHDA and CDR2 as SQIVND (reference sequence). In DNA form, the CDR3 reads TGTGCCAGTAGTATTCCGGGGACTGGAAGACTGCAGTTCTTC. Translation gives CASSIPGTGRLQFF. The full variable domain, its missing parts supplied by reference TRBV19 and TRBJ2-1, is DGGITQSPKYLFRKEGQNVTLSCEQNLNHDAMYWYRQDPGQGLRLIYYSQIVNDFQKGDIAEGYSVSREKKESFPLTVTSAQKNPTAFYLCASSIPGTGRLQFFGPGTRLTVL.

This clonotype is medium-sized. J is TRBJ2-7 and V is TRBV12-3 or TRBV12-4, with TRBD2 matching 11 bases. V trimming: 6 bases; J trimming: 9 bases; junction bases outside the gene matches: 10. CDR3 size: 14 residues. CDR3 in amino acids: CASRMTSGDPGQYF. CDR3 in DNA: TGTGCCAGCAGAATGACTAGCGGGGACCCTGGGCAGTACTTC.

This clonotype is medium-sized in the sample. V and J are TRBV15 and TRBJ1-5; weak D call: TRBD1 (6 bases). CDR3 size: 17 residues. Germline V lookup: CDR1 LNHNV, CDR2 YYDKDF (reference sequence). V lost 0 bases and J lost 3, with 15 bases in between. The CDR3 is CATSRDRTARSNQPQHF. DNA for the CDR3: TGTGCCACCAGCAGAGATCGGACAGCCCGTTCCAATCAGCCCCAGCATTTT.